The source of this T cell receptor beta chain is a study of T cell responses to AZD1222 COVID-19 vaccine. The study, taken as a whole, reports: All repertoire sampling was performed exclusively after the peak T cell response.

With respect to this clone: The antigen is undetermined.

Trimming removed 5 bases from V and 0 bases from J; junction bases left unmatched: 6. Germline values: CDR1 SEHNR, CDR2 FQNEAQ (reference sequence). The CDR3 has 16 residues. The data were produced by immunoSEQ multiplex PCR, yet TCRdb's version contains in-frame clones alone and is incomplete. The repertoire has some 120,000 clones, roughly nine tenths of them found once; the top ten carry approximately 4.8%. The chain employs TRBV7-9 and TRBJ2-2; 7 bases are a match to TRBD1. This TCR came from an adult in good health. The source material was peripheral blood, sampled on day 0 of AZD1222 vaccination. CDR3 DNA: TGTGCCAGCAGCCATACAGGGGAGACGAACACCGGGGAGCTGTTTTTT. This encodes CASSHTGETNTGELFF. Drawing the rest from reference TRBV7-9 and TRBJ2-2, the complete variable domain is DTGVSQNPRHKITKRGQNVTFRCDPISEHNRLYWYRQTLGQGPEFLTYFQNEAQLEKSRLLSDRFSAERPKGSFSTLEIQRTEQGDSAMYLCASSHTGETNTGELFFGEGSRLTVL.